Here is one T cell receptor (beta chain) with its context. Its specificity is not known. These data are taken from a study of T cell responses to AZD1222 COVID-19 vaccine. Whole-study findings and limits: The number of AZD1222 recipients seropositive at baseline was only 6 or 7. Two doses of AZD1222 preceded a rise in Spike-specific TCR breadth and depth. White British people made up most donors, females outnumbered males, and clonal diversity was possibly underestimated. Spike-wide vaccine-associated CD4 TCRs dominated at 160-218 and 743-854.

The method was immunoSEQ multiplex PCR; TCRdb's version includes in-frame clones alone and lacks a portion of them. The data contain some 140,000 clones, under 95% of them singletons. CDR1 is SGHNT, CDR2 YENEEA, per germline. After removal of 4 bases from V and 3 bases from J, the junction contained 10 bases not matched to a gene. This CDR3 has 16 residues. This sequence joins TRBV11-3 and TRBJ2-7; TRBD1 matches 9 bases. The receptor's source is an adult in good health. Material: peripheral blood, obtained on day 0 of AZD1222 vaccination. CDR3 loop: CASSSSGTGKIYEQYF. The DNA of the CDR3 is TGTGCCAGCAGCTCCTCCGGGACAGGGAAGATCTACGAGCAGTACTTC.